This T cell receptor beta chain was recovered during a study of blood T cell repertoires in COVID-19. Study-level information: Donors in the United States, Italy and Spain gave samples during acute or convalescent COVID-19. PBMCs, B-cell-depleted T cells, or T cells were the source of the cDNA or gDNA that made up the material.

Original handling: Nucleated cell counts were estimated from reference gene primer amplification. Produced via immunoSEQ multiplex PCR; TCRdb's table is partial and in-frame only. D and trimming come from the DNA, and the V and J calls and clone size come from that table. The data contain about 120,000 clones, just under 85% of them singletons. Looked up from germline, CDR1 is KGHSH and CDR2 is LQKENI. The CDR3 spans 16 residues. V shed 3 bases, J shed 5 bases, and the junction held 11 bases outside the gene matches. What was sequenced was peripheral blood. The sequence was obtained from a man between 65 and 85 years old with active or convalescent COVID-19. The J gene is TRBJ2-3, the V gene TRBV18, with TRBD2 matching over 7 bases. The CDR3 sequence is CASSPGKMGRGDTQYF. The CDR3 DNA reads TGTGCCAGCTCACCTGGCAAGATGGGGAGGGGAGATACGCAGTATTTT.